This TCR beta chain is from a study of T-cell memory formation after mild COVID-19. About the study: The study found TCR clusters largely donor specific. Study-level results: The study found balanced CD4/CD8 in clones contracting day 15 to 85 and a CD4+ lean in later expanders.

This clonotype was counted a few times. Its target is unknown. The CDR3 consists of 14 residues. Germline V gene sequence: CDR1 SGHDN, CDR2 FVKESK. V was cut by 0 bases and J by 12 bases, with 15 bases left in between. TCRdb re-derived calls from the 5' RACE reads in MiXCR, one entry per CDR3 protein. Of fewer than 500,000 distinct CDR3 sequences listed, about 23% are singletons. This clonotype originated in an adult woman who had mild COVID-19 (a few samples of this study predate the infection). Cell type and time point are not known. The sequenced material came from PBMCs or a T cell subset sorted from them (not recorded which). The rearrangement joins TRBV14 to TRBJ2-1; the D gene is possibly TRBD2 (6 bases). The CDR3: CASSQDGGRRRQFF. Here the CDR3 DNA reads TGTGCCAGCAGCCAAGACGGGGGTCGACGGAGGCAGTTCTTC.